This T cell receptor (beta chain) was recovered during a study of CD4+ T cells in melanoma. Study-wide findings and caveats: CD8+ T cell, macrophage and B cell function reportedly correlated with neoantigen-specific CD4+ T cells. Neoantigen-specific CD4+ T cells in melanoma reportedly had diverse differentiation states.

The method was immunoSEQ multiplex PCR; TCRdb's version includes in-frame clones alone and lacks a portion of them. The sample holds about 50,000 clones, roughly 89% seen once. Comments on this clone: Its specificity is not known.

This CDR3 comprises 15 residues. Between the trimmed V and J ends, which lost 3 bases and 0 bases, there was a span of 9 bases. Germline V CDR1 and CDR2: SNHLY, FYNNEI. V is TRBV2 and J is TRBJ1-5; TRBD1 is a possible D gene (5 bases). Sequences were obtained from peripheral blood. The receptor's source is a human donor with melanoma. The CDR3 coding sequence is TGTGCCAGCAGTGAGCGACAGAATAGCAATCAGCCCCAGCATTTT. Translated, it gives CASSERQNSNQPQHF. Full variable domain (outside the CDR3, taken from reference TRBV2 and TRBJ1-5): EPEVTQTPSHQVTQMGQEVILRCVPISNHLYFYWYRQILGQKVEFLVSFYNNEISEKSEIFDDQFSVERPDGSNFTLKIRSTKLEDSAMYFCASSERQNSNQPQHFGDGTRLSIL.